Listed below are T cell receptor beta chains from one sample, sequenced in a study of T-cell reconstitution after alpha-beta-depleted transplantation in children. MiXCR was run by TCRdb on the PCR reads, yielding one entry per CDR3 protein. The table lists some 150,000 distinct CDR3 sequences, around 8.8% of them singletons. The sequencing here drew on PBMCs, mostly from graft donor cells, taken 180 days after TCRalphabeta/CD19-depleted stem cell transplant. The receptors originated from a female patient aged 2-10 years who had a stem cell transplant for congenital amegakaryocytic thrombocytopenia, so the T cells may come from the graft donor. The CDR3 runs from the conserved cysteine through the conserved F or W. Each record gives: clone size, J gene, V gene, D gene, CDR3 protein, CDR3 DNA. D genes are given only for firm matches. Where a row states a size, it is once, few, many or the class of an expanded clone; other rows omit it.

size: .
J: TRBJ2-2
V: TRBV7-6
D: .
CDR3: CASSLASGELFF
DNA: TGTGCCAGCAGCTTAGCCTCCGGGGAGCTGTTTTTT

size: .
J: TRBJ2-3
V: TRBV3-1
D: TRBD2
CDR3: CASRPSGTVDTQYF
DNA: TGTGCCAGCAGGCCTAGCGGGACAGTAGATACGCAGTATTTT

size: many
J: TRBJ2-5
V: TRBV20-1
D: .
CDR3: CSAIGGDQETQYF
DNA: TGCAGTGCTATCGGGGGCGACCAAGAGACCCAGTACTTC

size: many
J: TRBJ2-3
V: TRBV28
D: .
CDR3: CASNSAGAGTDTQYF
DNA: TGTGCCAGCAACTCCGCAGGGGCCGGGACAGATACGCAGTATTTT

size: few
J: TRBJ1-4
V: TRBV7-8
D: .
CDR3: CASSLWGDGEKLFF
DNA: TGTGCCAGCAGCTTATGGGGAGATGGTGAAAAACTGTTTTTT

size: many
J: TRBJ2-7
V: TRBV5-1
D: .
CDR3: CASSFARLGSYEQYF
DNA: TGCGCCAGCAGCTTCGCCCGGTTGGGCTCCTACGAGCAGTACTTC

size: .
J: TRBJ2-1
V: TRBV30
D: .
CDR3: CAGQSEVGYNEQFF
DNA: TGTGCCGGCCAATCGGAAGTGGGCTACAATGAGCAGTTCTTC

size: few
J: TRBJ2-2
V: TRBV12-3/TRBV12-4
D: .
CDR3: CASSLALWVGGVVAGELFF
DNA: TGTGCCAGCAGTTTAGCGCTATGGGTAGGGGGTGTGGTTGCCGGGGAGCTGTTTTTT

size: many
J: TRBJ2-7
V: TRBV6-5
D: TRBD1
CDR3: CATGTESSYEQYF
DNA: TGTGCCACCGGGACAGAAAGCTCCTACGAGCAGTACTTC

size: few
J: TRBJ1-2
V: TRBV5-6
D: TRBD1
CDR3: CASSLLRQGYGYTF
DNA: TGTGCCAGCAGCTTGCTAAGACAGGGCTATGGCTACACCTTC

size: many
J: TRBJ2-2
V: TRBV5-1
D: TRBD2
CDR3: CASSLVSGLPTGELFF
DNA: TGCGCCAGCAGCTTGGTCTCGGGACTACCCACCGGGGAGCTGTTTTTT

size: many
J: TRBJ2-7
V: TRBV20-1
D: TRBD2
CDR3: CSAPDSGRGSYEQYF
DNA: TGCAGTGCTCCCGATAGCGGGAGGGGCTCCTACGAGCAGTACTTC

size: many
J: TRBJ2-1
V: TRBV20-1
D: .
CDR3: CSARGGRNSYNEQFF
DNA: TGCAGTGCTAGGGGGGGCCGCAATTCCTACAATGAGCAGTTCTTC

size: .
J: TRBJ2-7
V: TRBV20-1
D: .
CDR3: CSARDPTKRSYEQYF
DNA: TGCAGTGCTAGAGATCCGACTAAGCGGTCCTACGAGCAGTACTTC

size: many
J: TRBJ2-7
V: TRBV7-9
D: .
CDR3: CASSLLLDEQYF
DNA: TGTGCCAGCAGCTTACTCCTTGACGAGCAGTACTTC

size: few
J: TRBJ2-5
V: TRBV20-1
D: .
CDR3: CSARSSSTETQYF
DNA: TGCAGTGCTAGAAGCTCTAGTACAGAGACCCAGTACTTC

size: many
J: TRBJ1-1
V: TRBV10-3
D: .
CDR3: CAILDRLNTEAFF
DNA: TGTGCCATCCTAGACAGACTTAACACTGAAGCTTTCTTT

size: many
J: TRBJ2-7
V: TRBV20-1
D: .
CDR3: CSAEQGTYEQYF
DNA: TGCAGTGCAGAACAGGGTACCTACGAGCAGTACTTC